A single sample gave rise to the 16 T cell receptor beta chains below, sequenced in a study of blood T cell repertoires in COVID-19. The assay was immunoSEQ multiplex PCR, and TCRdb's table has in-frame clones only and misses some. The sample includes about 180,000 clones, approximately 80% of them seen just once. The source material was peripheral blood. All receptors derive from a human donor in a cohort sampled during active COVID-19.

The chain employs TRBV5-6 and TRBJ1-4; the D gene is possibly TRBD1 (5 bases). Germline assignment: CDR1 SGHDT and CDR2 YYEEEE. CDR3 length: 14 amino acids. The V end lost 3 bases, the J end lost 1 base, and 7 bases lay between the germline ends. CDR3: CASSSGETNEKLFF. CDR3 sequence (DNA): TGTGCCAGCAGCTCGGGGGAAACTAATGAAAAACTGTTTTTT.

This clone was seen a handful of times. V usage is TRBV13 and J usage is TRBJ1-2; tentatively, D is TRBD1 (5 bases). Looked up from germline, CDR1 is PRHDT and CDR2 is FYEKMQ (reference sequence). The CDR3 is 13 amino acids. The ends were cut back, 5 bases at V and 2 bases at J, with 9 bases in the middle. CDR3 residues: CASSARGNYGYTF. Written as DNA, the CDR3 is TGTGCCAGCAGCGCACGGGGGAACTATGGCTACACCTTC.

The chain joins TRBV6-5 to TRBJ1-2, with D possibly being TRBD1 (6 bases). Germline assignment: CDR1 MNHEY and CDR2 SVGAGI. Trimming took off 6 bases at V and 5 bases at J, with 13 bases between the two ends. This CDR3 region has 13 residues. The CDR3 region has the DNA TGTGCCAGCAGGGACAGCCTATTATATGGCTACACCTTC. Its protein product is CASRDSLLYGYTF.

The CDR3 spells CASSFTGLANYGYTF. CDR3 nucleotides: TGCGCCAGCAGCTTCACAGGGTTAGCTAACTATGGCTACACCTTC. The chain has TRBV5-1 and TRBJ1-2; tentatively, D is TRBD1 (6 bases). The V gene lost 2 bases and the J gene lost 0 bases, with 11 bases spanning the gap. The CDR3 covers 15 residues. Germline V lookup: CDR1 SGHRS, CDR2 YFSETQ.

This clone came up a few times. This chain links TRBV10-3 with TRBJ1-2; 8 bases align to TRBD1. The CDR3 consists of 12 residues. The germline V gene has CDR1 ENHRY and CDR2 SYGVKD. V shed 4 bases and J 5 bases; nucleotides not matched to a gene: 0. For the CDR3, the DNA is TGTGCCATCAGTGGGACAGGGTATGGCTACACCTTC. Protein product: CAISGTGYGYTF.

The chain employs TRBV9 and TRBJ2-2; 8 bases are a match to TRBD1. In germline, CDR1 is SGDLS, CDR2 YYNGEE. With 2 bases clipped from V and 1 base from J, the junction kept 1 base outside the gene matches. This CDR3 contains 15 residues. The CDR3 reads CASSVRGLNTGELFF. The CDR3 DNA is TGTGCCAGCAGCGTCAGGGGGCTGAACACCGGGGAGCTGTTTTTT.

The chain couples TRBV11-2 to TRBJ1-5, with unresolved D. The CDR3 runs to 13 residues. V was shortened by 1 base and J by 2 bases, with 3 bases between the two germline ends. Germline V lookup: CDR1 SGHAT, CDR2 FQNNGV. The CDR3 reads CASSLAGNQPQHF. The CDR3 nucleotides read TGTGCCAGCAGCTTAGCAGGCAATCAGCCCCAGCATTTT.

CDR3 sequence: CAIRKGGGESQPQHF. The CDR3 DNA reads TGTGCCATCAGAAAGGGTGGCGGGGAGAGCCAGCCCCAGCATTTT. The chain recombines TRBV10-3 with TRBJ1-5; no definite D call. V was shortened by 6 bases and J by 7 bases, with 19 bases between the two germline ends. This CDR3 has 15 residues. The germline gives CDR1 ENHRY, CDR2 SYGVKD.

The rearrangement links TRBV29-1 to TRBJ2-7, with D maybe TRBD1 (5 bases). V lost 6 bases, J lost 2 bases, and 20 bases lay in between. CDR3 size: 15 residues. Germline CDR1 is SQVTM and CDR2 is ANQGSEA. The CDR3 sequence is CSVRRGRQVPYEQYF. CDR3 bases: TGCAGCGTCCGTAGGGGTCGGCAGGTACCCTACGAGCAGTACTTC.

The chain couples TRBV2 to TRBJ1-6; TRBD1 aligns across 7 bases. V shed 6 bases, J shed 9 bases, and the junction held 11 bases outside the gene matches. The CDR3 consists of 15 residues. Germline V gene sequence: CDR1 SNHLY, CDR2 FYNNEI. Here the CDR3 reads CASRNRDSLISPLHF. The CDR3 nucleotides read TGTGCCAGCAGAAACCGGGACAGCCTAATTTCACCCCTCCACTTT.

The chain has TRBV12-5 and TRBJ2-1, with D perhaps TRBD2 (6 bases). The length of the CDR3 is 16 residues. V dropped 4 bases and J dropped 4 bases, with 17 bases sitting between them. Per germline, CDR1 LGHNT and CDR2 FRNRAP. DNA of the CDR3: TGTGCTAGTGGTTCCCCCCCCGGCGGGGTTTACAATGAGCAGTTCTTC. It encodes CASGSPPGGVYNEQFF.

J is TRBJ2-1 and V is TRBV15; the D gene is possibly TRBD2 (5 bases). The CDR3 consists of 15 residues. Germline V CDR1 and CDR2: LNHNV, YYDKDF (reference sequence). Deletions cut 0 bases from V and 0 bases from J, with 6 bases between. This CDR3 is CATSRDLASYNEQFF. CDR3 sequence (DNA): TGTGCCACCAGCAGAGATCTAGCCTCCTACAATGAGCAGTTCTTC.

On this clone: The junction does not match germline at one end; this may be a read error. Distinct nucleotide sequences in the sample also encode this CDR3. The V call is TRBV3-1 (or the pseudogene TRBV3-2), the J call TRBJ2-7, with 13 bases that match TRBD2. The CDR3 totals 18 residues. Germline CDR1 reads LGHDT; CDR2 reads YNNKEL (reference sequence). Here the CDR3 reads CASSLGLAGAHGASEQYF. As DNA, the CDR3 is TGTGCCAGCAGCCTCGGACTAGCGGGGGCCCATGGGGCGAGCGAGCAATACTTC.

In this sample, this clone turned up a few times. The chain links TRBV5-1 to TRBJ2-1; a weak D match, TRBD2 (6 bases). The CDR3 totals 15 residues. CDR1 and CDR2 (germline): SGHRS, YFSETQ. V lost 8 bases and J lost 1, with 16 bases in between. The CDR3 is CASDPGLGSYNEQFF. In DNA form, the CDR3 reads TGCGCCAGTGATCCGGGACTGGGTTCCTACAATGAGCAGTTCTTC.

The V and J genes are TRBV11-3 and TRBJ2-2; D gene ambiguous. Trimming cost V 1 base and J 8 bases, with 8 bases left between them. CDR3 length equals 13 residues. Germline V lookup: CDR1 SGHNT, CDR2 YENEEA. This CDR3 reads CASSLGVWGELFF. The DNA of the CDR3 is TGTGCCAGCAGCTTAGGAGTCTGGGGGGAGCTGTTTTTT.

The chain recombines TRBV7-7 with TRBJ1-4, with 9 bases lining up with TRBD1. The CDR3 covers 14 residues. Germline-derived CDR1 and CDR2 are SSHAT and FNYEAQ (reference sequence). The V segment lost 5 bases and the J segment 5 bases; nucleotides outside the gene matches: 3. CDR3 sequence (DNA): TGTGCCAGCAGCAAGGACAGGGGAAATGAAAAACTGTTTTTT. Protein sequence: CASSKDRGNEKLFF. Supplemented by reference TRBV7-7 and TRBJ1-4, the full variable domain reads GAGVSQSPRYKVTKRGQDVTLRCDPISSHATLYWYQQALGQGPEFLTYFNYEAQPDKSGLPSDRFSAERPEGSISTLTIQRTEQRDSAMYRCASSKDRGNEKLFFGSGTQLSVL.